The source of this T cell receptor beta chain is a study of shared clonotypes between healthy human individuals. At the level of the study: Those who served as donors were a couple of women and three men between the ages of 18 and 49.

Germline CDR1 MDHEN, CDR2 SYDVKM. The V and J ends lost 3 bases and 10 bases respectively, with 6 bases between them. The CDR3 has 10 amino acids. Each sample came from a Caucasian adult donor living in Nashville, Tennessee. Over several immunoSEQ plates, each subset's genomic DNA was distributed in even portions. Original processing notes: Owing to the provision of junction-only sequences devoid of quality scores by immunoSEQ, filtering differed. The protocol was immunoSEQ multiplex PCR, while the TCRdb copy is restricted to in-frame clones and leaves out a portion. Clonal size and the V and J genes are those of that table, whereas D and trimming came from the DNA. The repertoire consists of approximately 500,000 clones, with roughly 80% occurring once and the leading ten covering approximately 12%.

The receptor comes from a middle-aged woman in good health. Some clones in this sample may be carry-over from other donors' samples. Sequenced material: PBMCs. The chain combines TRBV28 with TRBJ1-1; D is uncertain. The DNA of the CDR3 is TGTGCCAGCAGTTTTGGGAGAGCTTTCTTT. Its translation: CASSFGRAFF.